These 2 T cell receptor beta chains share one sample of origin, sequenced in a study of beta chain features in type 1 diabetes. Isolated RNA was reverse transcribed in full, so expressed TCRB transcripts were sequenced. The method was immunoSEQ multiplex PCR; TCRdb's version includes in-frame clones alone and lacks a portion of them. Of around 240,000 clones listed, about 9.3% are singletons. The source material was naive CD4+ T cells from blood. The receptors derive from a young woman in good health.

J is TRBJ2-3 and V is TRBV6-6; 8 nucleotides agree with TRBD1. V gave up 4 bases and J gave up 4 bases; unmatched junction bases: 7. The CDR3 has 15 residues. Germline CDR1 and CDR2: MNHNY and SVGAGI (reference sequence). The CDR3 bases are TGTGCCAGCAGTTTAGGGGACAGGCCCCCAGATACGCAGTATTTT. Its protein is CASSLGDRPPDTQYF.

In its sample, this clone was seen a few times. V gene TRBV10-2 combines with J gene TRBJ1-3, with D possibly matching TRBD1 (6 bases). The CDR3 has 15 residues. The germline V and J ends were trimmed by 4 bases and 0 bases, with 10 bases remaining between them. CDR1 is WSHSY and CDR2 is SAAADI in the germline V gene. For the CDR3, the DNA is TGCGCCAGCAGTGTGACAGGAAGCTCTGGAAACACCATATATTTT. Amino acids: CASSVTGSSGNTIYF.